The 26 T cell receptor beta chains given below trace back to one sample, sequenced in a study of T cells in Graves' hyperthyroidism and ophthalmopathy. Researchers took RNA transcripts and amplified the TCR beta CDR3 regions from them. HTBI primers were employed in a first-round RT-PCR of the TCR CDR3. TCRdb re-called the multiplex PCR reads with MiXCR, one entry per CDR3 protein. The repertoire includes 250,000 to 350,000 distinct CDR3 sequences, 16% of them detected once, and approximately 35% sits in the top ten. The specimen was blood. The origin of the receptors is a man aged 25-45 years with Graves' hyperthyroidism.

This clonotype came up many times. This chain connects TRBV7-8 to TRBJ2-3, with TRBD2 matching over 10 bases. V gave up 4 bases and J gave up 2 bases; unmatched junction bases: 6. The V gene's germline CDR1 is SGHVS and CDR2 FQNEAQ. This CDR3 spans 16 amino acids. In DNA form, the CDR3 reads TGTGCCAGCAGCTCATCTAGCGGGAGTTACACAGATACGCAGTATTTT. Translation: CASSSSSGSYTDTQYF.

This clonotype came up many times. This sequence joins TRBV7-9 and TRBJ2-2; D call uncertain. The V gene lost 5 bases and the J gene lost 4 bases, with 8 bases spanning the gap. The CDR3 totals 13 residues. In germline, CDR1 is SEHNR, CDR2 FQNEAQ (reference sequence). Here the CDR3 DNA reads TGTGCCAGCAGCCAAGCTAGCACCGGGGAGCTGTTTTTT. Protein: CASSQASTGELFF. Supplemented by reference TRBV7-9 and TRBJ2-2, the full variable domain reads DTGVSQNPRHKITKRGQNVTFRCDPISEHNRLYWYRQTLGQGPEFLTYFQNEAQLEKSRLLSDRFSAERPKGSFSTLEIQRTEQGDSAMYLCASSQASTGELFFGEGSRLTVL.

This clonotype was found a few times. The chain has TRBV9 and TRBJ2-3; 9 bases are shared with TRBD1. V was pared by 4 bases and J by 6 bases, with 9 bases of the junction left unmatched. Looked up from germline, CDR1 is SGDLS and CDR2 is YYNGEE. The CDR3 extends over 15 amino acids. The CDR3 spells CASSPQGASFDTQYF. The CDR3 bases are TGTGCCAGCAGCCCACAGGGGGCCAGCTTTGATACGCAGTATTTT.

The rearrangement uses TRBV6-1 and TRBJ2-2; 11 nucleotides line up with TRBD2. Trimming took 6 bases from V and 8 from J; bases not matched to a gene: 2. The CDR3 runs 13 residues. Germline V gene lookup returns CDR1 MNHNS and CDR2 SASEGT. The CDR3 loop reads CASRLAGEGELFF. The CDR3, as DNA: TGTGCCAGCAGACTAGCGGGAGAGGGGGAGCTGTTTTTT.

The chain uses TRBV3-1 and TRBJ2-3; D remains ambiguous. The germline V and J ends were trimmed by 3 bases and 2 bases, with 6 bases remaining between them. CDR1 and CDR2 from the germline V gene are LGHDT and YNNKEL (reference sequence). The length of the CDR3 is 13 residues. CDR3 region: CASSHVDTDTQYF. The CDR3, as DNA: TGTGCCAGCAGCCACGTTGACACAGATACGCAGTATTTT.

V is TRBV7-6 and J is TRBJ2-1; TRBD1 matches at 8 bases. V trimming: 8 bases; J trimming: 7 bases; junction bases outside the gene matches: 7. The CDR3 is made up of 13 amino acids. Germline lookup yields CDR1 SGHVS and CDR2 FNYEAQ. The CDR3, as DNA: TGTGCCAGCGGGAATGGACAGGGAAATGAGCAGTTCTTC. This gives the protein CASGNGQGNEQFF.

This clonotype was seen ten or more times. This chain connects TRBV30 to TRBJ2-7; D unclear. Per germline, CDR1 GTSNPN and CDR2 SVGIG (reference sequence). V was trimmed by 0 bases and J by 6 bases, leaving 3 bases between them. This CDR3 is built from 10 residues. The CDR3 here is CAWSVSEQYF. The DNA of the CDR3 is TGTGCCTGGAGTGTTAGCGAGCAGTACTTC.

About this clonotype: Given a much more abundant clone one base away, this may be a read error. This sequence joins TRBV28 and TRBJ2-3; TRBD2 matches at 14 bases. V gave up 6 bases and J gave up 8 bases; unmatched junction bases: 7. This CDR3 spans 15 amino acids. Germline CDR1 MDHEN, CDR2 SYDVKM. The CDR3 nucleotides are TGTGCCAGCAGCGTTAGACTAGCGGGAGGGGGTACGCAGTATTTT. Translation gives CASSVRLAGGGTQYF.

V usage is TRBV5-1 and J usage is TRBJ2-5, with 7 bases that match TRBD2. The CDR3 spans 15 residues. V gave up 4 bases and J gave up 2 bases; unmatched junction bases: 8. Germline loops: CDR1 SGHRS, CDR2 YFSETQ. This CDR3 reads CASSPVVGGQETQYF. The CDR3 nucleotides read TGCGCCAGCAGCCCGGTGGTGGGGGGGCAAGAGACCCAGTACTTC.

This clonotype was detected many times. The chain carries TRBV18 and TRBJ2-7; D tentatively reads TRBD1 or TRBD2 (6 bases each). V was trimmed by 3 bases and J by 3 bases, leaving 15 bases between them. Germline V gene sequence: CDR1 KGHSH, CDR2 LQKENI. This CDR3 comprises 15 residues. This CDR3 reads CASSPAPGGGYEQYF. The CDR3 nucleotides are TGTGCCAGCTCACCCGCCCCAGGAGGGGGCTACGAGCAGTACTTC.

This clonotype was picked up many times. V is TRBV2 and J is TRBJ2-1, with TRBD1 matching 9 bases. The germline V gene has CDR1 SNHLY and CDR2 FYNNEI. Unmatched junction bases numbered 4, after V lost 6 bases and J lost 4 bases. The CDR3 is 14 residues long. The CDR3 DNA reads TGTGCCAGCAGCCGGGACAGGGTATACAATGAGCAGTTCTTC. It is translated as CASSRDRVYNEQFF.

This clonotype is labeled as medium-sized. The V and J genes are TRBV11-2 and TRBJ2-7; D not certain. Trimming stripped 2 bases from V and 2 bases from J, with 7 bases between. The CDR3 has 13 amino acids. In germline, CDR1 is SGHAT, CDR2 FQNNGV. CDR3 in DNA: TGTGCCAGCAGCTTACTGGCGGCCTACGAGCAGTACTTC. It specifies CASSLLAAYEQYF.

This clonotype was found many times. The chain employs TRBV20-1 and TRBJ2-7, with D possibly TRBD2 on 5 matching bases. Trimming shortened V by 3 bases and J by 2 bases, and 17 bases separated the two germline ends. CDR3 size: 15 residues. Germline CDR1 reads DFQATT; CDR2 reads SNEGSKA (reference sequence). The CDR3 nucleotides are TGCAGTGCTAGTGACCCTAGCAGAATAACCTACGAGCAGTACTTC. Translation: CSASDPSRITYEQYF.

In regard to this clonotype: Since the CDR3 does not end with the conserved phenylalanine or tryptophan, this likely comes from a read error. The DNA of the CDR3 is TGCGCCAGCAGCCCCGAGGGGGACTCCTACAATGAGCAGTTCCTC. Encoded protein: CASSPEGDSYNEQFL. V gene TRBV5-1 combines with J gene TRBJ2-1; possibly TRBD1 for D (6 bases). Germline V CDR1 and CDR2: SGHRS, YFSETQ. CDR3 size: 15 residues. The ends were cut back, 4 bases at V and 0 bases at J, with 11 bases in the middle.

The sample holds many counts of this clonotype. V and J are TRBV2 and TRBJ1-2; 7 bases match TRBD1. This CDR3 region has 14 residues. CDR1 is SNHLY, CDR2 FYNNEI, per germline. V was pared by 6 bases and J by 4 bases, with 8 bases of the junction left unmatched. CDR3 region: CASSGGQATYGYTF. The CDR3 DNA follows: TGTGCCAGCAGCGGCGGACAGGCGACCTATGGCTACACCTTC.

The sample holds many counts of this clonotype. The chain joins TRBV6-2 or TRBV6-3 to TRBJ2-7; D might be TRBD1 (5 bases). The CDR3 contains 13 residues. The germline V gene encodes CDR1 MNHEY and CDR2 SVGEGT. Trimming removed 7 bases at V and 8 bases at J, with 18 bases between. DNA of the CDR3: TGTGCCAGCACCCAGGGAATTAGCCTAAAGCAGTACTTC. Its protein product is CASTQGISLKQYF.

In regard to this clonotype: Mismatch with germline at one junction end may stem from a read error. The chain carries TRBV9 and TRBJ2-1; 14 nucleotides agree with TRBD2. The germline gives CDR1 SGDLS, CDR2 YYNGEE. CDR3 size: 15 residues. The DNA of the CDR3 is TGTGCCAGCAGCCCCTGGACTAGCGGGAGGTATGAGCGGTTCTTC. Amino acids: CASSPWTSGRYERFF.

A note on this clonotype: A much larger clone lies a single base off, so this may be a read error. The gene calls are TRBV5-4 and TRBJ2-1; 9 positions match TRBD1. Germline V CDR1 and CDR2: SGHNT, YYREEE (reference sequence). CDR3 length: 14 amino acids. V lost 4 bases and J lost 10; bases outside the gene matches: 9. CDR3 residues: CASSAPGQGVEQFF. The CDR3 DNA sequence: TGTGCCAGCAGCGCCCCGGGACAGGGCGTGGAGCAGTTCTTC.

The chain recombines TRBV5-4 with TRBJ1-1, with TRBD1 matching over 7 bases. Germline lookup yields CDR1 SGHNT and CDR2 YYREEE (reference sequence). Unmatched junction bases numbered 10, after V lost 4 bases and J lost 1 base. The length of the CDR3 is 16 residues. CDR3: CASSGNFRDRNTEAFF. For the CDR3, the DNA is TGTGCCAGCAGCGGGAACTTCCGGGACAGGAACACTGAAGCTTTCTTT.

This clonotype was seen ten or more times. The CDR3 loop is CASSLDSQGNQPQHF. As DNA, the CDR3 is TGCGCCAGCAGCTTGGACTCCCAGGGCAATCAGCCCCAGCATTTT. This chain uses TRBV5-1 with TRBJ1-5; the D is unclear. The CDR3 has 15 residues. Germline V gene sequence: CDR1 SGHRS, CDR2 YFSETQ. V was clipped by 0 bases and J by 2 bases, with 9 bases between them.

The gene calls are TRBV29-1 and TRBJ2-1; 7 positions agree with TRBD2. Trimming cost V 4 bases and J 10 bases; bases outside gene matches: 10. Germline CDR1 and CDR2: SQVTM and ANQGSEA. This CDR3 region has 13 residues. The CDR3 loop is CSVVPGRPLEQFF. CDR3 bases: TGCAGCGTTGTTCCCGGGAGGCCTCTCGAGCAGTTCTTC.

This clonotype was observed a handful of times. V is TRBV6-1 and J is TRBJ2-4; tentative D call: TRBD1 (5 bases). Germline CDR1 reads MNHNS; CDR2 reads SASEGT. V was trimmed by 6 bases and J by 5 bases, leaving 17 bases between them. CDR3 length: 15 residues. This CDR3 is CASRLTVGLQNIQYF. The CDR3 nucleotides read TGTGCCAGCAGACTTACGGTGGGGCTCCAAAACATTCAGTACTTC.

This clonotype appeared many times. The chain couples TRBV3-1 to TRBJ1-1; D perhaps matches TRBD1 (6 bases). Trimming left V 2 bases short and J 11 bases short, with 12 bases between. The length of the CDR3 is 12 residues. Germline assignment: CDR1 LGHDT and CDR2 YNNKEL (reference sequence). The CDR3 nucleotides read TGTGCCAGCAGCCAAAGGGGGGACCGGGCTTTCTTT. Translated, it gives CASSQRGDRAFF. The full variable domain, its missing parts supplied by reference TRBV3-1 and TRBJ1-1, is DTAVSQTPKYLVTQMGNDKSIKCEQNLGHDTMYWYKQDSKKFLKIMFSYNNKELIINETVPNRFSPKSPDKAHLNLHINSLELGDSAVYFCASSQRGDRAFFGQGTRLTVV.

The rearrangement joins TRBV20-1 to TRBJ2-3; 7 bases are a match to TRBD1. In germline, CDR1 is DFQATT, CDR2 SNEGSKA (reference sequence). J lost 8 bases, V lost 3 bases, and 14 bases had no gene match. The CDR3 has 15 amino acids. This chain's CDR3 is CSARLLEGGTGTQYF. CDR3 DNA: TGCAGTGCTAGGCTCCTAGAAGGGGGCACGGGTACGCAGTATTTT.

The table lists this clonotype with many counts. The chain recombines TRBV15 with TRBJ2-7, with D perhaps given as TRBD1 or TRBD2 (6 bases each). CDR3 length: 19 amino acids. Germline loops: CDR1 LNHNV, CDR2 YYDKDF (reference sequence). Trimming left V 3 bases short and J 5 bases short, with 29 bases between. Here the CDR3 DNA reads TGTGCCACCAGCAGCTCGGGCCAGGGGCCCACGGGGGTCCGGAACGAGCAGTACTTC. The encoded protein is CATSSSGQGPTGVRNEQYF.

Ten or more counts support this clonotype. J is TRBJ2-3 and V is TRBV9; 12 nucleotides match TRBD2. This CDR3 has 15 residues. J was trimmed by 4 bases and V by 5 bases; bases with no gene match: 5. The germline gives CDR1 SGDLS, CDR2 YYNGEE. CDR3 residues: CASSATSGSADTQYF. CDR3 DNA: TGTGCCAGCAGTGCGACTAGCGGGAGTGCAGATACGCAGTATTTT.